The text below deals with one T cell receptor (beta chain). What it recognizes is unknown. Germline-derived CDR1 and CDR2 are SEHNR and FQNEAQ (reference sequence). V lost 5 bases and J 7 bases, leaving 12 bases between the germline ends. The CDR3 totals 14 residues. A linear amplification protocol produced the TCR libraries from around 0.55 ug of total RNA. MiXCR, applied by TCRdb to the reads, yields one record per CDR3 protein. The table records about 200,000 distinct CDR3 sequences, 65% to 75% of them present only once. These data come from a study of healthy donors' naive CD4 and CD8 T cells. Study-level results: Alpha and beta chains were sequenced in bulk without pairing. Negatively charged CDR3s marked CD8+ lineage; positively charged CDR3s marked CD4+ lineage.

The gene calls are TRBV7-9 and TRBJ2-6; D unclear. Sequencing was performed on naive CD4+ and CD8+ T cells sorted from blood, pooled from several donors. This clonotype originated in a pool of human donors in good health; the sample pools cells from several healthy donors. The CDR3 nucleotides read TGTGCCAGCAGCCGTTATGCTGATGCCAACGTCCTGACTTTC. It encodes CASSRYADANVLTF.